This T cell receptor (beta chain) was recovered during a study of blood T cell repertoires in COVID-19. Study-wide background: Donors in the United States, Italy and Spain gave samples during acute or convalescent COVID-19. T cells, B-cell-depleted T cells, or PBMCs supplied cDNA or gDNA.

This CDR3 has 13 residues. The V gene lost 4 bases and the J gene lost 2 bases, with 8 bases spanning the gap. Germline V lookup: CDR1 SNHLY, CDR2 FYNNEI. Measured with immunoSEQ multiplex PCR; TCRdb has only the in-frame clones, and not every one. The sample yields about 280,000 clones, roughly 89% seen once. Sample: peripheral blood. The chain combines TRBV2 with TRBJ1-1; possibly TRBD1 for D (5 bases). This receptor was obtained from a woman younger than 45 with COVID-19, enrolled during active disease. The CDR3 spells CASSGQFNTEAFF. CDR3 sequence (DNA): TGTGCCAGCAGTGGACAGTTTAACACTGAAGCTTTCTTT.